This T cell receptor beta chain was recovered during a study of blood T cell repertoires in COVID-19. Generated by immunoSEQ multiplex PCR, the TCRdb table keeps only in-frame clones and is missing some. This sample has approximately 300,000 clones, with 90% found just once. The V segment lost 5 bases and the J segment 3 bases; nucleotides outside the gene matches: 12. The CDR3 runs to 16 residues. Germline values: CDR1 SGHTA, CDR2 FQGNSA. J is TRBJ2-7 and V is TRBV7-2; 8 bases fit TRBD2. The source material was PBMCs or T cells enriched from blood (not recorded which). The clonotype originates from a woman aged 30 to 39 who had been exposed to COVID-19. The CDR3 DNA reads as TGTGCCAGCAGCCTGGGCCCCGCGGGGGGAAGCTACGAGCAGTACTTC. The encoded protein is CASSLGPAGGSYEQYF. Together with reference TRBV7-2 and TRBJ2-7, the CDR3 gives the full variable domain: GAGVSQSPSNKVTEKGKDVELRCDPISGHTALYWYRQSLGQGLEFLIYFQGNSAPDKSGLPSDRFSAERTGGSVSTLTIQRTQQEDSAVYLCASSLGPAGGSYEQYFGPGTRLTVT.